This is a list of T cell receptor beta chains from one sample in a study of beta chain features in type 1 diabetes. Here immunoSEQ multiplex PCR was the method, and the copy in TCRdb shows in-frame clones only, minus some. Of around 19,000 clones listed, about 50% are singletons. The sequencing input was stem cell memory CD4+ T cells from blood. These receptors were obtained from a man aged 18-30 years in good health. Both conserved end residues are part of each CDR3. The D gene is left open where the match is weak. Clone sizes are given selectively: once, few, many, or a class where the clone is expanded.

j_call,d_call,clone_size,v_call,cdr3_nt,cdr3_aa
TRBJ2-7,-,few,TRBV6-6,TGTGCCAGCAGTCCCCGAGTTCGTAGCTCCTACGAGCAGTACTTC,CASSPRVRSSYEQYF
TRBJ2-4,-,-,TRBV28,TGTGCCAGCAGCTCAGGTGCCAAAAACATTCAGTACTTC,CASSSGAKNIQYF
TRBJ1-5,-,-,TRBV7-2,TGTGCCAGCAGCTTGTCTCGTCTGGGGGCAGGTAGTCAGCCCCAGCATTTT,CASSLSRLGAGSQPQHF
TRBJ2-7,TRBD1,few,TRBV7-2,TGTGCCAGCAGCTTATTCTCCGGACAGGTTGTCTACGAGCAGTACTTC,CASSLFSGQVVYEQYF
TRBJ2-5,TRBD1,few,TRBV29-1,TGCAGCGTTCCCTGGACAGGGACGAGGGAGACCCAGTACTTC,CSVPWTGTRETQYF
TRBJ2-7,-,-,TRBV7-9,TGTGCCAGCAGCCCCTCGTGGGCGACAACCTACGAGCAGTACTTC,CASSPSWATTYEQYF
TRBJ2-5,TRBD2,-,TRBV25-1,TGTGCCAGCAGTGCCGGGACTAGCATGTTCCCGGAGACCCAGTACTTC,CASSAGTSMFPETQYF
TRBJ2-7,-,-,TRBV14,TGTGCCAGCAGCCAGGGACACCTCTACGAGCAGTACTTC,CASSQGHLYEQYF
TRBJ1-1,-,-,TRBV7-3,TGTGCCAGCACCGCCAGTGAGGGAAGCACTGAAGCTTTCTTT,CASTASEGSTEAFF
TRBJ2-5,TRBD2,few,TRBV7-9,TGTGCCAGCAGCTTAACGGTCCTCGGACTAGCGGAGACCCAGTACTTC,CASSLTVLGLAETQYF
TRBJ1-2,-,-,TRBV7-2,TGTGCCAGCAGCTCCACTCCAAACTATGGCTACACCTTC,CASSSTPNYGYTF
TRBJ2-2,TRBD1,few,TRBV9,TGTGCCAGCAGCGTAGAGGGACAGACGAACACCGGGGAGCTGTTTTTT,CASSVEGQTNTGELFF
TRBJ2-5,TRBD2,-,TRBV6-5,TGTGCCAGCAGTTACTCAGCGGGGCCGACTCAAGAGACCCAGTACTTC,CASSYSAGPTQETQYF
TRBJ2-1,TRBD2,-,TRBV7-9,TGTGCCAGCAGCTTAAGGGCTAGCGGGAGGGCCAATGAGCAGTTCTTC,CASSLRASGRANEQFF
TRBJ2-1,-,few,TRBV10-3,TGTGCCATCAGTGGGAGGGCAACCTACAATGAGCAGTTCTTC,CAISGRATYNEQFF
TRBJ2-7,TRBD1,-,TRBV5-1,TGCGCCAGCAGCCGTCCCGGGACAGGGGCCAGCTCCTACGAGCAGTACTTC,CASSRPGTGASSYEQYF
TRBJ1-5,-,once,TRBV30,TGTGCAGCGAGTGGGGGGTTGGATCAGCCCCAGCATTTT,CAASGGLDQPQHF
TRBJ1-5,-,-,TRBV28,TGTGCCAGCAAAAGGGGGATTAGCAATCAGCCCCAGCATTTT,CASKRGISNQPQHF
TRBJ2-1,-,-,TRBV14,TGTGCCAGCAGCTCTCATACCGCGCGCGCTACTTACAATGAGCAGTTCTTC,CASSSHTARATYNEQFF
TRBJ1-4,-,few,TRBV6-1,TGTGCCAGCAGTGGTGGACAGAAGAATGAAAAACTGTTTTTT,CASSGGQKNEKLFF
TRBJ2-1,TRBD2,few,TRBV4-1,TGCGCCAGCAGCTTGGCGGGAGGGCCTAGGAATGAGCAGTTCTTC,CASSLAGGPRNEQFF
TRBJ2-1,-,-,TRBV7-7,TGTGCCAGCAGCCGGGACTTTTACAATGAGCAGTTCTTC,CASSRDFYNEQFF
TRBJ1-5,TRBD1,-,TRBV7-2,TGTGCCAGCAGCCGATGGACAGGGGGGAGTCAGCCCCAGCATTTT,CASSRWTGGSQPQHF
TRBJ1-5,TRBD1,few,TRBV19,TGTGCCAGTAGTGCCCACCGGGACAGGGACTATAGCAATCAGCCCCAGCATTTT,CASSAHRDRDYSNQPQHF
TRBJ2-3,-,-,TRBV5-5,TGTGCCAGCACCTACACAGATACGCAGTATTTT,CASTYTDTQYF
TRBJ2-5,TRBD1,-,TRBV5-1,TGCGCCAGCAGCCTCGGACAGGGGGGAAACCAAGAGACCCAGTACTTC,CASSLGQGGNQETQYF